The entry below describes one TCR beta chain. Per the original data handling: Reference gene primer amplification yielded estimated nucleated cell counts. Clones were read by immunoSEQ multiplex PCR, and TCRdb kept only the in-frame ones, dropping some. V and J calls plus clone size are reproduced from that table; the DNA served to infer D and trimming. This sample yields more than 250,000 clones, of which 80% to 90% are seen a single time; around 2.2% belongs to the top ten. The data originate from a study of blood T cell repertoires in COVID-19. On the study more broadly: The samples span acute and convalescent COVID-19 from the United States, Italy and Spain.

This CDR3 is built from 15 residues. The germline V gene has CDR1 MNHEY and CDR2 SVGAGI. V was clipped by 4 bases and J by 1 base; unmatched bases: 5. The sequenced sample was PBMCs or T cells enriched from blood (not recorded which). The chain is built from TRBV6-5 and TRBJ1-1, with 8 bases lining up with TRBD1. This TCR came from a man between 25 and 39 years old who had recovered from COVID-19. CDR3 protein: CASSSTTGANTEAFF. The CDR3, as DNA: TGTGCCAGCAGTTCGACGACAGGGGCGAACACTGAAGCTTTCTTT.